This TCR beta chain was recovered during a study of T cells in tumors after PD-1 blockade. Between the trimmed V and J ends, which lost 6 bases and 4 bases, there was a span of 14 bases. Germline V gene lookup returns CDR1 MNHEY and CDR2 SVGAGI. This CDR3 contains 14 residues. Produced via immunoSEQ multiplex PCR; TCRdb's table is partial and in-frame only. The repertoire holds some 14,000 clones, with about 82% as singletons. The sample consisted of PBMCs, taken after anti-PD-1 treatment. This sequence was found in a human donor with basal cell carcinoma. This chain connects TRBV6-5 to TRBJ2-3, with TRBD2 as a possible D gene (6 bases). For the CDR3, the DNA is TGTGCCAGCAGGAAGGGTTGGAGGGCAGATACGCAGTATTTT. Protein product: CASRKGWRADTQYF.